The clone carrying this TCR beta chain occurred a few times. The record originates from a study of human T cells and chemical hapten exposure. The length of the CDR3 is 13 residues. Germline V gene sequence: CDR1 SQVTM, CDR2 ANQGSEA. Trimming took 6 bases from V and 5 from J; bases not matched to a gene: 5. Individual cDNA molecules had unique molecular identifiers attached to them by the library. From the RACE reads, TCRdb called clonotypes with MiXCR, one entry per CDR3 protein. The table lists about 110,000 distinct CDR3 sequences, 9.2% of them singletons. Regarding time point: patch test 2, 6 weeks after DPC sensitization. Sample treatment: therapeutic diphenylcyclopropenone sensitization with weekly scalp DPC.

This receptor was obtained from a woman aged 35 to 49 with alopecia areata. Some clones in this sample may be carry-over from other donors' samples. The source material was whole blood, sampled in connection with sensitization to the hapten diphenylcyclopropenone (DPC). The chain joins TRBV29-1 to TRBJ1-4, with TRBD1 identical over 8 bases. The CDR3 is CSVTDRDNEKLFF. Written as DNA, the CDR3 is TGCAGCGTCACGGACAGGGACAATGAAAAACTGTTTTTT.